What follows is one T cell receptor beta chain and its context. Its target is not known. V dropped 5 bases and J dropped 2 bases, with 9 bases sitting between them. The CDR3 is 12 amino acids. Germline V gene sequence: CDR1 DFQATT, CDR2 SNEGSKA (reference sequence). TCRdb re-derived calls from the 5' RACE reads in MiXCR, one entry per CDR3 protein. The repertoire holds 200,000 to 250,000 distinct CDR3 sequences, about 13% seen once, with approximately 4% in the top ten. The record originates from a study of identical twins. The study, taken as a whole, reports: Beta clonotypes that were abundant in cord blood contained fewer insertions, a pattern absent from memory repertoires.

This sample was also put to use in a study of yellow fever vaccine responses in identical twins.

The chain carries TRBV20-1 and TRBJ1-2; D is uncertain. The sequenced sample was memory (CD45RO+) T cells sorted from blood. This receptor was taken from a woman between 18 and 29 years old in good health. This CDR3 is CSAQWANYGYTF. The CDR3 DNA reads TGCAGTGCTCAATGGGCCAACTATGGCTACACCTTC.